This T cell receptor beta chain is from a study of CD8+CD57+ T cells in acquired aplastic anemia. With 4 bases clipped from V and 2 bases from J, the junction kept 6 bases outside the gene matches. The CDR3 totals 15 residues. Germline V gene lookup returns CDR1 MDHEN and CDR2 SYDVKM. CDR3 and TCR beta VDJ profiling relied on genomic DNA as the template. TCRdb reprocessed the reads via MiXCR and lists one record per CDR3 protein. The sample contains over 150,000 distinct CDR3 sequences, roughly half of which appear only once. This clonotype has at least ten counts. Its antigen remains unidentified. Regarding the study as a whole: It was found that more than 25 CD8+ CDR3 sequences were shared between patients and controls.

This TCR was sampled from a human donor in good health, serving as a control. Sequencing input: sorted CD4+, CD8+, or CD8+CD57+ T cells (not recorded which) from PBMCs. The rearrangement joins TRBV28 to TRBJ2-3, with 7 bases lining up with TRBD2. The CDR3 here is CASSYYGGTTDTQYF. The CDR3 DNA reads as TGTGCCAGCAGTTACTACGGGGGGACCACAGATACGCAGTATTTT.